This passage covers 21 T cell receptor delta chains from one sample sequenced in a study of gamma-delta T cells after stem cell transplantation. TCRdb repeated clone calling on the RT-PCR reads with CATT. The table shows about 710 delta-chain clones, with 6% occurring only once. Sample: gamma-delta T cells. These TCRs come from a human donor. It is not recorded whose cells these are; they may come from a transplant donor.

V gene TRDV2 combines with J gene TRDJ1, with TRDD3 identical over 10 bases. Because TCRdb records no J gene, it was assigned here through a match of the DNA to germline. V was clipped by 1 base and J by 0 bases; unmatched bases: 4. The germline V gene has CDR1 GEAIGNYY and CDR2 EKD. CDR3 length: 16 amino acids. This CDR3 reads CACDTRTGGYTDKLIF. The CDR3 coding sequence is TGTGCCTGTGACACACGTACTGGGGGATACACCGATAAACTCATCTTT.

To note about this clone: The amino acid sequence in TCRdb belongs to a much larger clone and departs from this DNA's translation at residue 8, likely a sequencing read error; the sequence shown is translated from the DNA. The chain carries TRDV2 and TRDJ1; 9 bases align to TRDD3. Matching the DNA to germline supplied the J gene, which TCRdb does not give. V lost 0 bases, J lost 0 bases, and 22 bases stayed unmatched. The CDR3 is 22 residues long. Germline-derived CDR1 and CDR2 are GEAIGNYY and EKD. The CDR3 nucleotides read TGTGCCTGTGACACCGTAAATACTACGGGGGATACAAGGGAGGGTTACACCGATAAACTCATCTTT. Translating gives CACDTVNTTGDTREGYTDKLIF.

This clone has a handful of counts. TCRdb's protein for this DNA is that of a much larger clone and differs from the translation at residue 12, likely a read error; the protein shown is the DNA translation. The V and J genes are TRDV2 and TRDJ3, with 7 nucleotides matching TRDD3. The CDR3 spans 19 residues. Germline CDR1 GEAIGNYY, CDR2 EKD. CDR3: CACDTLLGTTSRDTRQMFF. CDR3 DNA: TGTGCCTGTGACACCTTACTGGGGACCACCTCCCGGGACACCCGACAGATGTTTTTC.

This clone was counted only a few times. This likely came from a read error, as a far larger clone is one base away. This sequence joins TRDV2 and TRDJ1; 11 nucleotides align to TRDD3. The CDR3 spans 20 residues. The germline V gene encodes CDR1 GEAIGNYY and CDR2 EKD. The CDR3 DNA sequence: TGTGCCTGTGGCACCATCTCGCCTGGGGGATACCCCTCTAACACCGATAAACTCATCTTT. Translated: CACGTISPGGYPSNTDKLIF.

This clone has a handful of counts. This DNA's translation differs at residue 6 from TCRdb's protein, which comes from a much larger clone; a read error is likely, and the protein shown is translated from the DNA. The chain recombines TRAV29/DV5 with TRDJ1; 13 bases map to TRDD3. TCRdb offers no J gene call, so here the DNA was matched to germline to obtain one. V lost 0 bases and J lost 3; bases outside the gene matches: 11. The V gene's germline CDR1 is NSMFDY and CDR2 ISSIKDK. CDR3 length: 18 amino acids. The DNA of the CDR3 is TGTGCAGCAAGCGCTACACTGGGGGATACGGGCCTGGCCGATAAACTCATCTTT. Translation: CAASATLGDTGLADKLIF. The full variable domain, with the rest looked up from reference TRAV29/DV5 and TRDJ1, is DQQVKQNSPSLSVQEGRISILNCDYTNSMFDYFLWYKKYPAEGPTFLISISSIKDKNEDGRFTVFLNKSAKHLSLHIVPSQPGDSAVYFCAASATLGDTGLADKLIFGKGTRVTVEP.

The sample holds a few counts of this clone. TCRdb attributes to this sequence the protein of a much larger clone, which differs from the DNA translation at residues 9 and 11; a read error is likely, and the protein displayed is translated from the DNA. Written as DNA, the CDR3 is TGTGCCTGTGACCCCGTTACTGGGGGCTCCTTGGACACCCGACAGATGTTTTTC. Amino acids: CACDPVTGGSLDTRQMFF. This chain connects TRDV2 to TRDJ3; TRDD3 agrees at 8 bases. Looked up from germline, CDR1 is GEAIGNYY and CDR2 is EKD. This CDR3 has 18 amino acids.

This clone is categorized as large. The V call is TRDV2, the J call TRDJ1; 8 nucleotides line up with TRDD3. Germline CDR1 is GEAIGNYY and CDR2 is EKD. CDR3 length: 15 amino acids. V shed 1 base, J shed 1 base, and the junction held 4 bases outside the gene matches. This CDR3 reads CACDTLGEVTDKLIF. For the CDR3, the DNA is TGTGCCTGTGACACTCTGGGGGAAGTCACCGATAAACTCATCTTT.

Comments on this clone: A much larger clone differs from this one at a single base, so this may be a read error. The gene calls are TRDV1 and TRDJ2, with 10 bases identical to TRDD3. From germline, CDR1 is TSWWSYY and CDR2 QGS. Germline trimming cut 0 bases from V and 0 bases from J; bases unmatched to any gene: 19. The CDR3 spans 23 residues. The CDR3 here is CALGELTLPGWGIPPALTAQLFF. CDR3 nucleotides: TGTGCTCTTGGGGAACTAACCCTTCCGGGGTGGGGGATACCCCCAGCTTTGACAGCACAACTCTTCTTT.

No V gene was called, though TRDJ1 was called as the J gene; the DNA was not compared with TRDD3, the D call given in the table. This CDR3 is built from 19 residues. CDR3 coding DNA: TGTGCCTGTGACACTGTTTCGATGGGGGCACTCCCCAACACCGATAACCTCATCTTT. Amino acids: CACDTVSMGALPNTDNLIF.

Only a few counts were recorded for this clone. The protein in TCRdb stems from a much larger clone and differs at residue 14 from this DNA's translation, likely a read error; here the protein is translated from the DNA. The chain links TRDV2 to TRDJ1; D unresolved. Germline assignment: CDR1 GEAIGNYY and CDR2 EKD. The CDR3 is made up of 15 amino acids. The CDR3 is CACDSLGTYTDKLTF. The CDR3 DNA is TGTGCCTGTGACTCTCTCGGGACTTACACCGATAAACTCACCTTT.

With respect to this clone: This DNA's translation and the protein TCRdb lists, from a much larger clone, do not match at residue 10, likely due to a read error; the protein shown is translated from the DNA. This chain uses TRDV2 with TRDJ1; 10 nucleotides align to TRDD3. The CDR3 spans 18 residues. With V trimmed by 3 bases and J by 2 bases, 14 bases remained unmatched. Germline V lookup: CDR1 GEAIGNYY, CDR2 EKD. In nucleotides, the CDR3 is TGTGCCTGTGACGCAGTACTGGGGGATGCAAAGTGGACCGATAAACTCATCTTT. It encodes CACDAVLGDAKWTDKLIF.

This clone occurred a few times. V usage is TRDV2 and J usage is TRDJ3; 11 nucleotides align to TRDD3. The CDR3 consists of 19 residues. Per the germline V gene, CDR1 is GEAIGNYY and CDR2 is EKD. With 0 bases clipped from V and 6 bases from J, the junction kept 9 bases outside the gene matches. The CDR3 DNA sequence: TGTGCCTGTGACACCGTCCTGGGGGATACCACCTCGGACACCCGACAGATGTTTTTC. It translates to CACDTVLGDTTSDTRQMFF.

In regard to this clone: The translation of this DNA and the TCRdb protein of a much larger clone differ at residue 15, probably owing to a read error; the protein shown here is translated from the DNA. This chain uses TRAV29/DV5 with TRDJ1; 7 positions agree with TRDD3. This CDR3 has 22 amino acids. Germline lookup yields CDR1 NSMFDY and CDR2 ISSIKDK. Germline trimming cut 1 base from V and 4 bases from J; bases unmatched to any gene: 31. The CDR3 sequence is CAASSQRRRPYWGSEGSDKLIF. In DNA form, the CDR3 reads TGTGCAGCAAGCTCTCAGCGAAGGAGACCTTACTGGGGATCTGAGGGGAGCGATAAACTCATCTTT. Using reference TRAV29/DV5 and TRDJ1 for the parts outside the CDR3, the full variable domain is DQQVKQNSPSLSVQEGRISILNCDYTNSMFDYFLWYKKYPAEGPTFLISISSIKDKNEDGRFTVFLNKSAKHLSLHIVPSQPGDSAVYFCAASSQRRRPYWGSEGSDKLIFGKGTRVTVEP.

As concerns this clone: At residue 4, the translated DNA and the protein in TCRdb do not agree; the protein given here is derived from the DNA. CDR3 loop: CACGTLKIPRSGGYADTDKLIF. Written as DNA, the CDR3 is TGTGCCTGTGGCACCTTAAAAATCCCACGTTCTGGGGGATACGCGGACACCGATAAACTCATCTTT. The rearrangement joins TRDV2 to TRDJ1; 12 bases map to TRDD3. CDR1 is GEAIGNYY, CDR2 EKD, per germline. This CDR3 has 22 amino acids.

As regards this clone: The protein TCRdb lists belongs to a much larger clone and differs from this DNA's translation at residue 9, which points to a read error; the protein shown is made from the DNA. The called J gene is TRDJ3, whereas the V gene has no call; the DNA was not used to check the table's D call, TRDD3. The CDR3 sequence is 18 residues long. The CDR3 region is CACDPVTGGSWDTRQMFF. CDR3 nucleotide sequence: TGTGCCTGTGACCCCGTTACTGGGGGCTCCTGGGACACCCGACAGATGTTTTTC.

This clone was seen a few times. A far larger clone is one nucleotide away, so this likely arose from a read error. The V call is TRDV2, the J call TRDJ3, with 12 bases matching TRDD3. The CDR3 totals 20 residues. Per the germline V gene, CDR1 is GEAIGNYY and CDR2 is EKD. The V and J ends lost 3 bases and 0 bases, in that order; junction bases with no gene match: 8. The CDR3 DNA is TGTGCCTGTGACCCCGTACTGGGGGATACCCCCTCCTGGGACACCCGACAGATGTTTTTC. The encoded protein is CACDPVLGDTPSWDTRQMFF.

Relative to its sample, this clone is hyperexpanded. Different DNA sequences within this sample yield the same CDR3. V is TRDV2 and J is TRDJ3; 12 bases match TRDD3. This CDR3 has 20 residues. Germline CDR1 and CDR2: GEAIGNYY and EKD. Trimming removed 0 bases from V and 0 bases from J; junction bases left unmatched: 5. As DNA, the CDR3 is TGTGCCTGTGACACCGTACTGGGGGATACCCCCTCCTGGGACACCCGACAGATGTTTTTC. Its translation: CACDTVLGDTPSWDTRQMFF.

A word on this clone: TCRdb's protein, taken from a much larger clone, differs from this DNA's translation at residue 11, likely owing to a read error; the protein displayed comes from the DNA. CDR3 coding DNA: TGTGCTCTTGGGGAACTTCCCCGACTGGGGGTACGCAAAACCAGACCCCTGATCTTT. This codes for CALGELPRLGVRKTRPLIF. This chain joins TRDV1 and TRDJ4; 8 bases align to TRDD3. Germline CDR1 and CDR2: TSWWSYY and QGS. J was trimmed by 0 bases and V by 0 bases; bases with no gene match: 15. The CDR3 is 19 amino acids.

Turning to this clone: A read error may be the cause here, since a much bigger clone is one base away. The same CDR3 also results from other DNA sequences found in this sample. This chain uses TRDV2 with TRDJ1; TRDD3 agrees at 13 bases. The germline V gene encodes CDR1 GEAIGNYY and CDR2 EKD. The CDR3 consists of 18 residues. The CDR3 DNA follows: TGTGCTTGTGACAAACTGGGGGATACGCTTCCGTACACCGATAAACTCATCTTT. Its translation is CACDKLGDTLPYTDKLIF.

This clone was counted a few times. It is likely a read error: a sequence one base away is far more abundant. Other DNA variants within this sample encode the same CDR3. This chain joins TRDV2 and TRDJ1, with no clear D. Deletions cut 1 base from V and 1 base from J, with 9 bases between. This CDR3 is 14 amino acids long. Germline V gene sequence: CDR1 GEAIGNYY, CDR2 EKD. This CDR3 reads CACDTIGATDKLIF. The CDR3 coding sequence is TGTGCCTGTGACACGATAGGGGCCACCGATAAACTCATCTTT.

In regard to this clone: This may be a read error, as it is one base from a much larger clone. Additional DNA sequences in this sample encode the identical CDR3. The chain carries TRDV1 and TRDJ1; 11 nucleotides agree with TRDD3. CDR3 length: 23 amino acids. CDR1 and CDR2 (germline): TSWWSYY, QGS. The CDR3 loop is CALGPSGYAPPWGIRSYTDKLIF. The CDR3 nucleotides are TGTGCTCTTGGGCCGTCCGGCTACGCCCCTCCATGGGGGATACGATCCTACACCGATAAACTCATTTTT.